These T cell receptor beta chains were read from a single sample in a study of OX40 agonist ivuxolimab in advanced cancers. Sequencing used immunoSEQ multiplex PCR; TCRdb keeps in-frame clones, though not all of them. This table holds approximately 74,000 clones, about three quarters found once. The specimen was CD4+ or CD8+ T cells sorted from blood, collected in a trial of the OX40 agonist ivuxolimab. These receptors originate from an adult with an advanced solid tumor such as melanoma, head and neck, liver or kidney cancer. Both conserved end residues are part of each CDR3. Fields, in order: clone size, D gene, J gene, V gene, CDR3 DNA, CDR3 protein. A D gene is named only where the DNA matches it firmly. A row's size may be missing; if present it is once, few, many or a size class.

clone size: NA
D gene: TRBD1
J gene: TRBJ2-3
V gene: TRBV12-5
CDR3 DNA: TGTGCTAGTGGTGCCGAGGGGGCCAATACGCAGTATTTT
CDR3 protein: CASGAEGANTQYF

clone size: NA
D gene: NA
J gene: TRBJ2-6
V gene: TRBV19
CDR3 DNA: TGTGCCAGTAGCCCCTCCCGGGGTTCTGGGGCCAACGTCCTGACTTTC
CDR3 protein: CASSPSRGSGANVLTF

clone size: NA
D gene: NA
J gene: TRBJ2-3
V gene: TRBV5-1
CDR3 DNA: TGCGCCAGCAGCTTCGGCAAACCCACAGATACGCAGTATTTT
CDR3 protein: CASSFGKPTDTQYF

clone size: few
D gene: NA
J gene: TRBJ1-6
V gene: TRBV6-6
CDR3 DNA: TGTGCCAGCAGTATGGACGAGCTTAGGGCCCTCCACTTT
CDR3 protein: CASSMDELRALHF

clone size: NA
D gene: TRBD1
J gene: TRBJ1-6
V gene: TRBV27
CDR3 DNA: TGTGCCAGCAGATCCGGGACAGCGTATAATTCACCCCTCCACTTT
CDR3 protein: CASRSGTAYNSPLHF

clone size: NA
D gene: TRBD1
J gene: TRBJ2-1
V gene: TRBV7-9
CDR3 DNA: TGTGCCAGCAGCTCTTACCCGGGACAGGGCGGCAATGAGCAGTTCTTC
CDR3 protein: CASSSYPGQGGNEQFF

clone size: NA
D gene: TRBD1
J gene: TRBJ1-6
V gene: TRBV2
CDR3 DNA: TGTGCCAGCATGACCCGAACGACAGGGGCGAATAATTCACCCCTCCACTTT
CDR3 protein: CASMTRTTGANNSPLHF

clone size: NA
D gene: NA
J gene: TRBJ2-2
V gene: TRBV7-2
CDR3 DNA: TGTGCCAGCAGCTTAGGGGGTAAAGGGACCGGGGAGCTGTTTTTT
CDR3 protein: CASSLGGKGTGELFF

clone size: NA
D gene: TRBD1
J gene: TRBJ1-1
V gene: TRBV30
CDR3 DNA: TGTGCCTGGAGTGTAAGGACAGGAAGTCTGGTAGGCACTGAAGCTTTCTTT
CDR3 protein: CAWSVRTGSLVGTEAFF

clone size: NA
D gene: TRBD2
J gene: TRBJ2-1
V gene: TRBV5-1
CDR3 DNA: TGCGCCAGCAGCTTGGCCAGGCTAGCGGGACGGCAAGGCAATGAGCAGTTCTTC
CDR3 protein: CASSLARLAGRQGNEQFF

clone size: NA
D gene: NA
J gene: TRBJ1-2
V gene: TRBV15
CDR3 DNA: TGTGCCACCAGCAGAGATAACCTCAGAGGCAGTAATGGCTACACCTTC
CDR3 protein: CATSRDNLRGSNGYTF

clone size: NA
D gene: TRBD2
J gene: TRBJ2-3
V gene: TRBV28
CDR3 DNA: TGTGCCAGCAGTTTAAGGCCGACTAGCGGGAATAGAGATACGCAGTATTTT
CDR3 protein: CASSLRPTSGNRDTQYF

clone size: NA
D gene: NA
J gene: TRBJ2-7
V gene: TRBV19
CDR3 DNA: TGTGCCAGTAGTATCCAGGGAATAGGTGGTAACGAGCAGTACTTC
CDR3 protein: CASSIQGIGGNEQYF

clone size: NA
D gene: NA
J gene: TRBJ1-5
V gene: TRBV19
CDR3 DNA: TGTGCCAGTAGTATCCCATCCCAGCCCCAGCATTTT
CDR3 protein: CASSIPSQPQHF

clone size: NA
D gene: NA
J gene: TRBJ1-1
V gene: TRBV6-5
CDR3 DNA: TGTGCCAGCAGTTACGACCGAAGGATGAACACTGAAGCTTTCTTT
CDR3 protein: CASSYDRRMNTEAFF

clone size: NA
D gene: NA
J gene: TRBJ1-1
V gene: TRBV2
CDR3 DNA: TGTCGGGGGGGTGAAGCTTTCTTT
CDR3 protein: CRGGEAFF

clone size: NA
D gene: NA
J gene: TRBJ1-1
V gene: TRBV21-1
CDR3 DNA: TGTGCCAGCAGCACAGGGGGGAGCACTGAAGCTTTCTTT
CDR3 protein: CASSTGGSTEAFF

clone size: once
D gene: NA
J gene: TRBJ2-5
V gene: TRBV5-1
CDR3 DNA: TGCGCCAGCAGCGCCCAGGGTCAAGAGACCCAGTACTTC
CDR3 protein: CASSAQGQETQYF

clone size: NA
D gene: TRBD1
J gene: TRBJ2-1
V gene: TRBV9
CDR3 DNA: TGTGCCAGCAGCGCCGACAGGGGGCGGTACAATGAGCAGTTCTTC
CDR3 protein: CASSADRGRYNEQFF

clone size: NA
D gene: TRBD2
J gene: TRBJ2-7
V gene: TRBV7-2
CDR3 DNA: TGTGCCAGCACCTCCGTTCCCGGGACTAATGCCTACTACGAGCAGTACTTC
CDR3 protein: CASTSVPGTNAYYEQYF

clone size: NA
D gene: TRBD2
J gene: TRBJ2-7
V gene: TRBV19
CDR3 DNA: TGTGCCAGTAGTACCGGGACTAGTTACGAGCAGTACTTC
CDR3 protein: CASSTGTSYEQYF

clone size: NA
D gene: NA
J gene: TRBJ1-2
V gene: TRBV6-5
CDR3 DNA: TGTGCCAGCAGTTACGGAGGGACTAACTATGGCTACACCTTC
CDR3 protein: CASSYGGTNYGYTF

clone size: NA
D gene: NA
J gene: TRBJ1-3
V gene: TRBV5-6
CDR3 DNA: TGTGCCAGCAGCTCGGTGCGGGAGCGGAGCTCTGGAAACACCATATATTTT
CDR3 protein: CASSSVRERSSGNTIYF

clone size: NA
D gene: NA
J gene: TRBJ1-2
V gene: TRBV28
CDR3 DNA: TGTGCCAGCAGTTTCGACGGGTATGGCTACACCTTC
CDR3 protein: CASSFDGYGYTF

clone size: NA
D gene: NA
J gene: TRBJ2-7
V gene: TRBV27
CDR3 DNA: TGTGCCAGCAGTTTATACCTGGAAGGAATTTACGAGCAGTACTTC
CDR3 protein: CASSLYLEGIYEQYF

clone size: few
D gene: TRBD1
J gene: TRBJ2-7
V gene: TRBV2
CDR3 DNA: TGTGCCAGCGGGGACAGGGGGCTGGGGGAGCAGTACTTC
CDR3 protein: CASGDRGLGEQYF

clone size: NA
D gene: NA
J gene: TRBJ1-4
V gene: TRBV7-9
CDR3 DNA: TGTGCCAGCAGCTTAGTGCGGGGTACTAATGAAAAACTGTTTTTT
CDR3 protein: CASSLVRGTNEKLFF

clone size: NA
D gene: TRBD2
J gene: TRBJ2-1
V gene: TRBV2
CDR3 DNA: TGTGCCAGCAGTGAGGAGGCCCTAGCGGTGCAGTTCTTC
CDR3 protein: CASSEEALAVQFF

clone size: once
D gene: TRBD1
J gene: TRBJ2-1
V gene: TRBV11-2
CDR3 DNA: TGTGCCAGCAGCTTAGTCGGACAGGTCTCGTCCTACAATGAGCAGTTCTTC
CDR3 protein: CASSLVGQVSSYNEQFF

clone size: NA
D gene: NA
J gene: TRBJ2-7
V gene: TRBV27
CDR3 DNA: TGTGCCGAAGAGCAGTCCGGGGTTTACGAGCAGTACTTC
CDR3 protein: CAEEQSGVYEQYF

clone size: NA
D gene: NA
J gene: TRBJ2-3
V gene: TRBV29-1
CDR3 DNA: TGCAGCGTTGACCCATGGGCCCTAGGAGATACGCAGTATTTT
CDR3 protein: CSVDPWALGDTQYF

clone size: once
D gene: TRBD1
J gene: TRBJ2-1
V gene: TRBV9
CDR3 DNA: TGTGCCAGCAGCTACGGGACAGGGGGCTTTGACAATGAGCAGTTCTTC
CDR3 protein: CASSYGTGGFDNEQFF

clone size: NA
D gene: NA
J gene: TRBJ1-5
V gene: TRBV6-5
CDR3 DNA: TGTGCCAGCAGTCCCCATAGCAATCAGCCCCAGCATTTT
CDR3 protein: CASSPHSNQPQHF

clone size: NA
D gene: NA
J gene: TRBJ2-7
V gene: TRBV7-2
CDR3 DNA: TGTGCCAGCAGCCCGTACGGGCTCCTATCGAGCGAGCAGTACTTC
CDR3 protein: CASSPYGLLSSEQYF

clone size: few
D gene: TRBD1
J gene: TRBJ1-5
V gene: TRBV2
CDR3 DNA: TGTGCCAGCAGCCAGGGGGCTAGCCAGCCCCAGCATTTT
CDR3 protein: CASSQGASQPQHF

clone size: NA
D gene: NA
J gene: TRBJ2-7
V gene: TRBV6-6
CDR3 DNA: TGTGCCAGCAGTTACTCGACGGGGCCGTACTTC
CDR3 protein: CASSYSTGPYF

clone size: few
D gene: TRBD1
J gene: TRBJ1-6
V gene: TRBV30
CDR3 DNA: TGTGCCTGGAGCCTCGCCCAGGGGGAGAGTTCACCCCTCCACTTT
CDR3 protein: CAWSLAQGESSPLHF

clone size: NA
D gene: TRBD1
J gene: TRBJ1-2
V gene: TRBV28
CDR3 DNA: TGTGCCAGCAGTTCCCCCGGGACAGGGAAAGGCTACACCTTC
CDR3 protein: CASSSPGTGKGYTF

clone size: NA
D gene: NA
J gene: TRBJ1-1
V gene: TRBV5-1
CDR3 DNA: TGCGCCAGCAGCTTGAAAGGGGACACTGAAGCTTTCTTT
CDR3 protein: CASSLKGDTEAFF

clone size: NA
D gene: TRBD1
J gene: TRBJ1-5
V gene: TRBV7-9
CDR3 DNA: TGTGCCAGCAGCTTAGGAGGGACAGGGGCGAGCAATCAGCCCCAGCATTTT
CDR3 protein: CASSLGGTGASNQPQHF

clone size: NA
D gene: NA
J gene: TRBJ1-1
V gene: TRBV6-5
CDR3 DNA: TGTGCCAGCATCCGCGGTCAGACGAACACTGAAGCTTTCTTT
CDR3 protein: CASIRGQTNTEAFF

clone size: NA
D gene: NA
J gene: TRBJ2-7
V gene: TRBV6-1
CDR3 DNA: TGTGCCAGCAGTGGTAATGGGTTTGGTTCCTACGAGCAGTACTTC
CDR3 protein: CASSGNGFGSYEQYF

clone size: NA
D gene: TRBD1
J gene: TRBJ1-1
V gene: TRBV10-2
CDR3 DNA: TGCGCCAGCAAGCTGGACAGGGGGCAAAGGGTGAACACTGAAGCTTTCTTT
CDR3 protein: CASKLDRGQRVNTEAFF

clone size: NA
D gene: TRBD1
J gene: TRBJ2-7
V gene: TRBV7-8
CDR3 DNA: TGTGCCAGCAGCTTAAGGTCCCAGGGGGCCTACGAGCAGTACTTC
CDR3 protein: CASSLRSQGAYEQYF

clone size: NA
D gene: TRBD1
J gene: TRBJ2-7
V gene: TRBV19
CDR3 DNA: TGTGCCAGTAGTATAGCCGGGACAGTATCCTACGAGCAGTACTTC
CDR3 protein: CASSIAGTVSYEQYF